These 12 T cell receptor beta chains were sequenced from one sample in a study of blood T cells in healthy people across ages. Combining a sample-barcoded 5' primer with a J-beta primer mix, a second PCR ran for roughly 6 to 12 cycles. A single record per CDR3 protein comes from TCRdb applying MiXCR to the 5' RACE reads. The sample contains 850,000 or so distinct CDR3 sequences, around 30% of which appear only once. Material: blood. The receptors here all came from an elderly woman in good health.

At least ten counts were recorded for this clonotype. This sequence joins TRBV7-2 and TRBJ2-4; either TRBD1 or TRBD2 may fit D (5 bases each). The CDR3 consists of 15 residues. Trimming stripped 0 bases from V and 4 bases from J, with 10 bases between. In germline, CDR1 is SGHTA, CDR2 FQGNSA. The CDR3 region has the DNA TGTGCCAGCAGCTTAGCGGGGACGGGAAAAAACATTCAGTACTTC. It is translated as CASSLAGTGKNIQYF.

J is TRBJ2-7 and V is TRBV5-1; tentative D call: TRBD1 (5 bases). Germline CDR1 SGHRS, CDR2 YFSETQ. V was trimmed by 1 base and J by 5 bases, leaving 13 bases between them. This CDR3 contains 14 residues. The CDR3 nucleotides are TGCGCCAGCAGCTTGACCAGGGCCCGGGACGAGCAGTACTTC. Translation: CASSLTRARDEQYF.

The chain joins TRBV5-1 to TRBJ2-5; maybe TRBD2 (6 bases). The CDR3 extends over 14 amino acids. Per the germline V gene, CDR1 is SGHRS and CDR2 is YFSETQ. The V end was cut by 4 bases, the J end by 7 bases, with 17 bases between. The CDR3 bases are TGCGCCAGCAGCCTCATAGCGGACCAACGGACCCAGTACTTC. Residues: CASSLIADQRTQYF.

This clonotype was seen ten or more times. This chain uses TRBV5-1 with TRBJ2-7; 9 bases line up with TRBD2. Germline trimming cut 4 bases from V and 2 bases from J; bases unmatched to any gene: 4. Germline-derived CDR1 and CDR2 are SGHRS and YFSETQ. The CDR3 runs 14 residues. The CDR3 spells CASSAAGGAYEQYF. The CDR3 region has the DNA TGCGCCAGCAGCGCTGCGGGGGGGGCCTACGAGCAGTACTTC.

At least ten counts were recorded for this clonotype. The V and J genes are TRBV7-9 and TRBJ2-1, with 7 bases identical to TRBD1. V shed 1 base, J shed 14 bases, and the junction held 5 bases outside the gene matches. From germline, CDR1 is SEHNR and CDR2 FQNEAQ (reference sequence). CDR3 length: 12 residues. CDR3 sequence reads: CASSLVTQGEFF. The CDR3 DNA reads TGTGCCAGCAGCTTAGTTACCCAGGGGGAGTTCTTC.

The sample holds many counts of this clonotype. The gene calls are TRBV4-3 and TRBJ2-1; TRBD2 matches at 8 bases. V lost 1 base to trimming and J lost 3 bases; unmatched junction nucleotides: 2. The CDR3 consists of 15 residues. Germline-derived CDR1 and CDR2 are LGHNA and YSLEER. The CDR3 sequence: CASSQGGLGYNEQFF. CDR3 DNA: TGCGCCAGCAGCCAAGGGGGACTAGGCTACAATGAGCAGTTCTTC.

With regard to this clonotype: A much larger clone differs from this one at a single base, so this may be a read error. The chain recombines TRBV7-6 with TRBJ2-7; D is perhaps TRBD1 (6 bases). V shed 0 bases and J shed 7 bases, with 16 bases lying between them. Germline CDR1 and CDR2: SGHVS and FNYEAQ. The CDR3 length is 15 residues. CDR3 region: CASSLAKGDFNEQYF. For the CDR3, the DNA is TGTGCCAGCAGCTTAGCGAAGGGGGATTTCAATGAGCAGTACTTC.

This clonotype was seen ten or more times. This sequence joins TRBV20-1 and TRBJ2-4; weak D call: TRBD1 (6 bases). The CDR3 contains 14 residues. Trimming cost V 5 bases and J 2 bases, with 13 bases left between them. The germline V gene encodes CDR1 DFQATT and CDR2 SNEGSKA (reference sequence). CDR3 protein: CSAWVRGTKNIQYF. Written as DNA, the CDR3 is TGCAGTGCTTGGGTCAGGGGAACCAAAAACATTCAGTACTTC.

This clonotype occurred once. The chain recombines TRBV25-1 with TRBJ2-1; 7 nucleotides agree with TRBD1. The germline V gene encodes CDR1 MGHDK and CDR2 SYGVNS. The V segment lost 5 bases and the J segment 13 bases; nucleotides outside the gene matches: 17. The CDR3 length is 15 residues. CDR3 coding DNA: TGTGCCAGCAGTAAACCTAAGGGACAGCAAGAGACCCAGTTCTTC. This encodes CASSKPKGQQETQFF.

The chain couples TRBV12-3 or TRBV12-4 to TRBJ2-3; 8 bases match TRBD2. The CDR3 has 17 residues. V shed 6 bases, J shed 4 bases, and the junction held 15 bases outside the gene matches. CDR3 nucleotides: TGTGCCAGCAGCCCTTTCCCCGGGGGGGCGAGCGCAGATACGCAGTATTTT. Translating gives CASSPFPGGASADTQYF.

To note about this clonotype: This may be a read error: a much more frequent sequence differs by one nucleotide. The chain joins TRBV12-3 or TRBV12-4 to TRBJ2-1, with TRBD1 as a possible D gene (6 bases). This CDR3 is built from 13 residues. CDR3 nucleotides: TGTGCCAGCCGCCCCGGGCCTGAGGGGGAGCAGATCTTC. It specifies CASRPGPEGEQIF.

Points on this clonotype: Relative to the germline gene, one junction end is altered; a read error may explain this. The rearrangement links TRBV2 to TRBJ2-3; weak D call: TRBD2 (5 bases). The germline gives CDR1 SNHLY, CDR2 FYNNEI. CDR3 length equals 15 residues. This chain's CDR3 is CTSMSSVASTDTQYF. CDR3 in DNA: TGTACCAGCATGAGTAGCGTAGCTAGCACAGATACGCAGTATTTT.